This is a list of T cell receptor beta chains from one sample in a study of regulatory T cells in long-lasting Graves disease. TCRdb reprocessed the multiplex PCR reads via MiXCR and lists one record per CDR3 protein. The profile shows about 440,000 distinct CDR3 sequences, roughly 15% of them singletons. This same sample was also taken into another study, of T cells in Graves' hyperthyroidism and ophthalmopathy.

Source: peripheral blood mononuclear cells (PBMCs), taken at new diagnosis, from a patient treated with antithyroid drugs. All receptors come from a woman aged 25 to 39 with Graves disease. CDR3s include the opening cysteine and the closing phenylalanine or tryptophan. The order of the fields is clone size, V gene, J gene, D gene, CDR3 protein, CDR3 DNA. The D gene is left open where the match is weak. Not all rows give a size; the values are once, few, many and, for expanded clones, a class.

>-|TRBV6-2/TRBV6-3|TRBJ2-7|-
CASSPFRDYEQYF
TGTGCCAGCAGCCCCTTTCGGGACTACGAGCAGTACTTC
>-|TRBV5-1|TRBJ2-2|-
CASSAGLPPGELFF
TGCGCCAGCAGCGCGGGACTCCCCCCCGGGGAGCTGTTTTTT
>many|TRBV28|TRBJ2-3|-
CASSSDTDTQYF
TGTGCCAGCAGCTCAGACACAGATACGCAGTATTTT
>many|TRBV7-8|TRBJ2-7|TRBD1
CASSLGGTGPREQYF
TGTGCCAGCAGCTTAGGTGGGACAGGACCCCGCGAGCAGTACTTC
>many|TRBV28|TRBJ1-2|TRBD1
CASSSSGFRTGDAADYGYTF
TGTGCCAGCAGTTCATCAGGGTTTCGGACAGGGGATGCGGCGGACTATGGCTACACCTTC
>few|TRBV7-9|TRBJ1-2|-
CASSLGNGAYGYTF
TGTGCCAGCAGCTTAGGGAATGGCGCCTATGGCTACACCTTC
>many|TRBV19|TRBJ2-1|-
CASSPFGPVRGWNEQFF
TGTGCCAGTAGTCCCTTTGGGCCAGTGCGGGGATGGAATGAGCAGTTCTTC
>many|TRBV2|TRBJ2-1|-
CASSEQGRWNEQFF
TGTGCCAGCAGTGAGCAGGGAAGGTGGAATGAGCAGTTCTTC
>few|TRBV19|TRBJ1-2|-
CASSRRGAENYGYTF
TGTGCCAGTAGTAGGCGGGGTGCAGAAAACTATGGCTACACCTTC
>many|TRBV20-1|TRBJ2-3|-
CSARDLASQADTQYF
TGCAGTGCTAGAGATCTTGCTAGTCAGGCAGATACGCAGTATTTT
>many|TRBV20-1|TRBJ2-3|-
CSARVGPRDTQYF
TGCAGTGCTAGAGTAGGGCCACGAGATACGCAGTATTTT
>many|TRBV7-8|TRBJ1-4|-
CASSLGPNEKLFF
TGTGCCAGCAGCTTAGGTCCTAATGAAAAACTGTTTTTT
>many|TRBV30|TRBJ2-1|-
CAWSVLLGEQFF
TGTGCCTGGAGTGTACTCTTGGGTGAGCAGTTCTTC
>many|TRBV4-3|TRBJ1-1|-
CASSQQPPGLDANTEAFF
TGCGCCAGCAGCCAACAACCTCCCGGTCTCGATGCGAACACTGAAGCTTTCTTT
>-|TRBV28|TRBJ1-1|-
CASSLDDHTEAFF
TGTGCCAGCAGTTTAGATGATCACACTGAAGCTTTCTTT
>-|TRBV28|TRBJ2-2|TRBD2
CATSRLAGSTGELFF
TGTGCCACCTCTAGACTAGCGGGAAGTACCGGGGAGCTGTTTTTT
>-|TRBV19|TRBJ2-7|-
CASRRTAGSYEQYF
TGTGCCAGTCGAAGGACAGCGGGATCCTACGAGCAGTACTTC
>many|TRBV3-1|TRBJ2-1|-
CASSWGRGRASDEQFF
TGTGCCAGCAGCTGGGGTAGGGGGAGGGCCTCGGATGAGCAGTTCTTC
>-|TRBV20-1|TRBJ2-2|TRBD2
CSARDFSGRDTGELFF
TGCAGTGCTAGAGATTTCAGCGGGAGGGACACCGGGGAGCTGTTTTTT
>many|TRBV2|TRBJ2-2|TRBD2
CASSVTSGGTGELFF
TGTGCCAGCAGTGTTACTAGCGGGGGCACCGGGGAGCTGTTTTTT
>-|TRBV20-1|TRBJ1-4|-
CSASRVTNEKLFF
TGCAGTGCTAGCAGGGTAACTAATGAAAAACTGTTTTTT
>-|TRBV20-1|TRBJ2-2|TRBD2
CSARDPLAGVGTGELFF
TGCAGTGCTAGAGATCCCCTAGCGGGAGTGGGCACCGGGGAGCTGTTTTTT
>many|TRBV7-2|TRBJ2-3|TRBD2
CASSLWGLAGSTQYF
TGTGCCAGCAGCTTATGGGGACTAGCGGGGTCTACGCAGTATTTT
>-|TRBV7-9|TRBJ2-6|-
CASSPFPSGANVLTF
TGTGCCAGCAGCCCCTTCCCCTCTGGGGCCAACGTCCTGACTTTC
>-|TRBV27|TRBJ1-1|-
CASRGGITEAFF
TGTGCCAGCAGAGGGGGGATAACTGAAGCTTTCTTT
>-|TRBV6-2/TRBV6-3|TRBJ1-1|-
CASSYSRLNTEAFF
TGTGCCAGCAGTTACTCGAGGCTGAACACTGAAGCTTTCTTT
>many|TRBV27|TRBJ2-3|-
CASSSLAGTSTDTQYF
TGTGCCAGCAGTTCCCTCGCGGGGACAAGCACAGATACGCAGTATTTT
>many|TRBV7-9|TRBJ2-5|TRBD1
CASSGQGTDETQYF
TGTGCCAGCAGCGGTCAAGGGACAGACGAGACCCAGTACTTC
>many|TRBV6-1|TRBJ2-7|-
CATQRRTDYYEQYF
TGTGCCACCCAGAGAAGGACAGACTACTACGAGCAGTACTTC
>-|TRBV7-9|TRBJ2-7|TRBD2
CASSFEREAYEQYF
TGTGCCAGCAGCTTTGAGCGGGAGGCCTACGAGCAGTACTTC
>many|TRBV20-1|TRBJ2-7|TRBD1
CSATDRGSSYEQYF
TGCAGTGCTACCGACAGGGGTTCCTCCTACGAGCAGTACTTC
>many|TRBV28|TRBJ2-3|TRBD2
CASSLWGSGSDTDTQYF
TGTGCCAGCAGTTTATGGGGTAGCGGGAGTGACACAGATACGCAGTATTTT
>-|TRBV2|TRBJ2-3|TRBD1
CASRNDRAGDTQYF
TGTGCCAGCAGGAATGACAGGGCCGGAGATACGCAGTATTTT
>many|TRBV28|TRBJ1-2|-
CASSLFGQGLGYTF
TGTGCCAGCAGTTTATTTGGGCAGGGGCTTGGCTACACCTTC
>many|TRBV11-2|TRBJ2-4|TRBD2
CASSLRTSVPAKNIQYF
TGTGCCAGCAGCTTGAGGACTAGCGTCCCTGCCAAAAACATTCAGTACTTC
>once|TRBV10-2|TRBJ1-2|-
CASSESRSQYGYTF
TGCGCCAGCAGTGAATCACGATCTCAATATGGCTACACCTTC
>-|TRBV15|TRBJ2-7|-
CGTSRANSGEQYF
TGTGGCACCAGCAGGGCGAATAGCGGCGAGCAGTACTTC
>many|TRBV6-2/TRBV6-3|TRBJ2-2|TRBD2
CASSQWTSRNTGELFF
TGTGCCAGCAGCCAGTGGACTAGCAGGAACACCGGGGAGCTGTTTTTT
>many|TRBV18|TRBJ1-1|TRBD1
CASSPPSRQGNTEAFF
TGTGCCAGCTCACCACCGTCGAGACAGGGGAACACTGAAGCTTTCTTT
>many|TRBV28|TRBJ1-3|TRBD1
CASSLHGTGVGNTIYF
TGTGCCAGCAGTTTGCACGGGACAGGGGTTGGAAACACCATATATTTT
>few|TRBV6-9|TRBJ1-5|-
CASSYHRDHQPQHF
TGTGCCAGCAGTTACCACAGGGACCATCAGCCCCAGCATTTT
>many|TRBV28|TRBJ2-1|-
CASRVHNEQFF
TGTGCCAGCAGGGTCCACAATGAGCAGTTCTTC
>many|TRBV3-1|TRBJ2-5|-
CASSQARGQETQYF
TGTGCCAGCAGCCAAGCCCGGGGTCAAGAGACCCAGTACTTC
>few|TRBV20-1|TRBJ1-2|TRBD1
CSAKDRGRLGYTF
TGCAGTGCCAAAGACAGGGGGCGCCTTGGCTACACCTTC
>many|TRBV29-1|TRBJ2-3|TRBD1
CSGRDSYTDTQYF
TGCAGCGGAAGGGACAGTTACACAGATACGCAGTATTTT
>few|TRBV29-1|TRBJ2-1|-
CSVPLTYNEQFF
TGCAGCGTCCCCTTGACCTACAATGAGCAGTTCTTC
>many|TRBV30|TRBJ2-3|-
CAWSRTDTQYF
TGTGCCTGGAGTCGGACAGATACGCAGTATTTT
>few|TRBV24-1|TRBJ2-1|TRBD1
CATSEGTDIYNEQFF
TGTGCCACCAGTGAGGGGACAGACATTTACAATGAGCAGTTCTTC
>many|TRBV10-1|TRBJ2-1|TRBD2
CASQGLAGDEQFF
TGCGCCAGCCAAGGACTAGCGGGAGATGAGCAGTTCTTC
>-|TRBV7-9|TRBJ2-4|TRBD1
CASSPTGGKNIQYF
TGTGCCAGCAGCCCCACAGGGGGCAAAAACATTCAGTACTTC
>many|TRBV30|TRBJ1-3|-
CACAPRPGNTIYF
TGTGCCTGTGCTCCCCGGCCTGGAAACACCATATATTTT
>many|TRBV28|TRBJ2-1|TRBD1
CASSLGGQGPGNEQFF
TGTGCCAGCAGTTTGGGAGGACAGGGCCCGGGCAATGAGCAGTTCTTC
>-|TRBV6-1|TRBJ1-1|TRBD1
CASSSKQGHTEAFF
TGTGCCAGCAGCTCAAAACAGGGGCACACTGAAGCTTTCTTT
>few|TRBV20-1|TRBJ2-3|-
CRGIEVGTDTQYF
TGCAGGGGGATTGAGGTGGGCACAGATACGCAGTATTTT
>few|TRBV5-1|TRBJ2-1|-
CASSLPTRFPGGNEQFF
TGCGCCAGCAGCTTGCCCACAAGATTTCCTGGGGGCAATGAGCAGTTCTTC
>-|TRBV27|TRBJ2-5|TRBD2
CASSTSGGHETQYF
TGTGCCAGCAGTACAAGCGGGGGGCACGAGACCCAGTACTTC
>-|TRBV9|TRBJ2-1|TRBD2
CASSVAGLAGGRNNEQFF
TGTGCCAGCAGCGTAGCGGGACTAGCGGGAGGGAGGAACAATGAGCAGTTCTTC
>few|TRBV20-1|TRBJ1-4|TRBD1
CSARRTGANEKLFF
TGCAGTGCTAGAAGGACAGGGGCTAATGAAAAACTGTTTTTT
>few|TRBV29-1|TRBJ2-7|-
CSVVSFGDEQYF
TGCAGCGTTGTTTCTTTCGGAGACGAGCAGTACTTC
>-|TRBV5-5|TRBJ1-4|TRBD1
CASSLPDRDEKLFF
TGTGCCAGCAGCTTGCCGGACAGGGATGAAAAACTGTTTTTT